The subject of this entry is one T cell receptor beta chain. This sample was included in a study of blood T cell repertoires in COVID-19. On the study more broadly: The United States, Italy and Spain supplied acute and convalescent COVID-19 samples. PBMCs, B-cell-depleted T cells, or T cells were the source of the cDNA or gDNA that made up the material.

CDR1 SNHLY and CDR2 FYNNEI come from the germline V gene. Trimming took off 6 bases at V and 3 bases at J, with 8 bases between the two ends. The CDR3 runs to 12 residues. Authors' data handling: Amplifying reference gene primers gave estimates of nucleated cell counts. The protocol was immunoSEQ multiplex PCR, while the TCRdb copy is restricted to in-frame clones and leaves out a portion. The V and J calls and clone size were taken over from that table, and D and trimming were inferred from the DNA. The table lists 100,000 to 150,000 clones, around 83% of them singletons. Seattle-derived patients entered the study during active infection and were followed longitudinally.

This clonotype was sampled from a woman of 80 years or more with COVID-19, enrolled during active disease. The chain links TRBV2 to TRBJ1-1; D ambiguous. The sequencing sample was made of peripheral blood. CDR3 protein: CASSDSDTEAFF. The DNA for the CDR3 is TGTGCCAGCAGCGACTCAGACACTGAAGCTTTCTTT.